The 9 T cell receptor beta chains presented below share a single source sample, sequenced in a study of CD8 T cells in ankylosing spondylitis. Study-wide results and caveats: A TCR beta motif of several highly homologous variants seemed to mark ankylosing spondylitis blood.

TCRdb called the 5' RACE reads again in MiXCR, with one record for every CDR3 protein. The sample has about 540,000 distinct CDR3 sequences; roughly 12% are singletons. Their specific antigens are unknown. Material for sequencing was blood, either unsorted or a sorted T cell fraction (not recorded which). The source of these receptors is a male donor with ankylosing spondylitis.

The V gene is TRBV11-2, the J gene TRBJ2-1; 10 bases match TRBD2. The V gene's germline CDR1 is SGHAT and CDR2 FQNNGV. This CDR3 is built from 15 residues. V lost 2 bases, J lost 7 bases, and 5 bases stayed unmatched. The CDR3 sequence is CASSLRTSGKNEQFF. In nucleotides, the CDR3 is TGTGCCAGCAGCTTACGGACTAGCGGAAAAAATGAGCAGTTCTTC.

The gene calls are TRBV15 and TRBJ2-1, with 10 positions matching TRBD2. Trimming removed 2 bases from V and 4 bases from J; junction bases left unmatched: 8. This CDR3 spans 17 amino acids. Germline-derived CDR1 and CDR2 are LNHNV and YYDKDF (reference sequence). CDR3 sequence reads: CATSRSRTSGKYNEQFF. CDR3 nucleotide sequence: TGTGCCACCAGCAGATCCAGGACTAGCGGAAAATACAATGAGCAGTTCTTC.

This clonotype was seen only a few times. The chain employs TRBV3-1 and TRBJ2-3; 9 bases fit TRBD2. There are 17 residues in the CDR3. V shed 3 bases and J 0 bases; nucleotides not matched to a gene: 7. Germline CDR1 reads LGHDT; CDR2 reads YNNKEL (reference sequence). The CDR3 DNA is TGTGCCAGCAGCCATTACCAGGGACTAGCAAGCACAGATACGCAGTATTTT. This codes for CASSHYQGLASTDTQYF.

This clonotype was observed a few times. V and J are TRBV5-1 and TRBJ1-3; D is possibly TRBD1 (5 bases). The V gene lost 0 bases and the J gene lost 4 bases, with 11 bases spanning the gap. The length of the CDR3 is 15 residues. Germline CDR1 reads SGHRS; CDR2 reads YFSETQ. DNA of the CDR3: TGCGCCAGCAGCTTGGTGATGGGGCCCGGAAACACCATATATTTT. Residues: CASSLVMGPGNTIYF. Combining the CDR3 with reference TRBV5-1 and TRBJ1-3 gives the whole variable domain KAGVTQTPRYLIKTRGQQVTLSCSPISGHRSVSWYQQTPGQGLQFLFEYFSETQRNKGNFPGRFSGRQFSNSRSEMNVSTLELGDSALYLCASSLVMGPGNTIYFGEGSWLTVV.

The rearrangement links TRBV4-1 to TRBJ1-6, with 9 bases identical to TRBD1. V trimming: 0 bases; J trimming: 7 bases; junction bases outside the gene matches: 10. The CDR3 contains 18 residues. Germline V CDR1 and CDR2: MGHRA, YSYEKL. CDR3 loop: CASSQDLRPGTGNSPLHF. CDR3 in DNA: TGCGCCAGCAGCCAAGACCTTCGACCCGGGACAGGGAATTCACCCCTCCACTTT.

The CDR3 DNA reads as TGTGCCTACCTGGTGGGAGAGACCGGGGAGCTGTTTTTT. It translates to CAYLVGETGELFF. This chain connects TRBV4-2 to TRBJ2-2, with a possible D match to TRBD2 (5 bases). The CDR3 is made up of 13 amino acids. Germline V gene data show CDR1 as LGHNA and CDR2 as YNFKEQ. V was shortened by 11 bases and J by 5 bases, with 15 bases between the two germline ends.

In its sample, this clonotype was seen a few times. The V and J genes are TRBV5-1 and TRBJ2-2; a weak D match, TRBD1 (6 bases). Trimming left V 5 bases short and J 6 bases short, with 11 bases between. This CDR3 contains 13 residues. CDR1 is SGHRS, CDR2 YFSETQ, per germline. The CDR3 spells CASRGAAAGELFF. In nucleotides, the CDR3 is TGCGCCAGCAGGGGGGCAGCGGCCGGGGAGCTGTTTTTT. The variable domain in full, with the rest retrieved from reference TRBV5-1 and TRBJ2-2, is KAGVTQTPRYLIKTRGQQVTLSCSPISGHRSVSWYQQTPGQGLQFLFEYFSETQRNKGNFPGRFSGRQFSNSRSEMNVSTLELGDSALYLCASRGAAAGELFFGEGSRLTVL.

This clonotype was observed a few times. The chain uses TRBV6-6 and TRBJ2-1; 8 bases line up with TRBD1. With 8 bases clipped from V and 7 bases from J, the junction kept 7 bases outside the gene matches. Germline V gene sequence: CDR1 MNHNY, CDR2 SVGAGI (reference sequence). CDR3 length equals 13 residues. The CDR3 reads CASFQGAENEQFF. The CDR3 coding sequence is TGTGCCAGCTTCCAGGGGGCCGAAAATGAGCAGTTCTTC.

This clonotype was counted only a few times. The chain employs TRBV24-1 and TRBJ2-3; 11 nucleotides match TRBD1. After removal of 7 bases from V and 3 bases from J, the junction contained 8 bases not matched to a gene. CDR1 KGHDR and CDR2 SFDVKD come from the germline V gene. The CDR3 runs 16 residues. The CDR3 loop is CATSLSGTGGTDTQYF. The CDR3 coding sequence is TGTGCCACCAGCTTATCCGGGACAGGGGGGACAGATACGCAGTATTTT.